The sequence of this TCR beta chain was determined in a study of cytomegalovirus exposure and HLA in healthy donors. Study-wide results and caveats: The CMV antigen specificity of a few CMV-associated chains was confirmed through in vitro analysis. Rare sequences made up most TCRs, while some public TCRs were found in many donors. The TCR clusters that emerged in the first cohort tended, a later analysis found, to co-occur in the roughly 120 validation repertoires.

Note on this clone: Antigen specificity is unknown. Other DNA variants within this sample encode the same CDR3.

Measured with immunoSEQ multiplex PCR; TCRdb has only the in-frame clones, and not every one. The sample consists of about 120,000 clones, 95% to 96% of them appearing once. The CDR3 is made up of 15 amino acids. Per germline, CDR1 KGHSH and CDR2 LQKENI. The V and J ends lost 6 bases and 0 bases, in that order; junction bases with no gene match: 7. A roughly 120-subject validation cohort, separate from the roughly 670-subject first cohort, supplied the donors. This chain connects TRBV18 to TRBJ2-7, with 8 bases fitting TRBD1. The specimen sequenced was PBMCs. The receptor comes from a man in his late teens or twenties in good health and CMV-seronegative. DNA for the CDR3: TGTGCCAGCTCGTCCGGGACAGGCAGCTCCTACGAGCAGTACTTC. Its translation: CASSSGTGSSYEQYF. Filled out from reference TRBV18 and TRBJ2-7, the complete variable domain reads NAGVMQNPRHLVRRRGQEARLRCSPMKGHSHVYWYRQLPEEGLKFMVYLQKENIIDESGMPKERFSAEFPKEGPSILRIQQVVRGDSAAYFCASSSGTGSSYEQYFGPGTRLTVT.